These 29 T cell receptor beta chains share one sample of origin, sequenced in a study of T cell clonotyping in hematopoietic cell transplantation. Indicated time point: recipient sample about 28 days before transplant, after cytoreduction. Profiling relied on immunoSEQ multiplex PCR, and the TCRdb table lists in-frame clones only, not all of them. Of about 26,000 clones listed, around 83% were seen once; the top ten hold 24%. This sample comprised peripheral blood mononuclear cells, obtained before stem cell transplant. Receptor source: a woman aged 55-69 years with acute myeloid leukemia. Some clones in this sample may be carry-over from other donors' samples.

This chain links TRBV19 with TRBJ1-4; D gene unclear. CDR3 length: 13 residues. Trimming took off 2 bases at V and 4 bases at J, with 5 bases between the two ends. Germline CDR1 and CDR2: LNHDA and SQIVND (reference sequence). The CDR3 region is CASSITNNEKLFF. CDR3 DNA sequence: TGTGCCAGTAGTATAACAAATAATGAAAAACTGTTTTTT.

The V call is TRBV7-2, the J call TRBJ1-1, with a tentative D call TRBD1 (6 bases). Deletions cut 5 bases from V and 10 bases from J, with 17 bases between. The CDR3 runs to 13 residues. In germline, CDR1 is SGHTA, CDR2 FQGNSA. CDR3 nucleotide sequence: TGTGCCAGCAGCAACCACCGGGACACAACAGCTTTCTTT. Its protein is CASSNHRDTTAFF.

V usage is TRBV19 and J usage is TRBJ1-2, with 8 positions matching TRBD1. The CDR3 length is 17 residues. The ends lost 0 bases at V and 3 bases at J; junction bases unmatched: 9. Germline values: CDR1 LNHDA, CDR2 SQIVND (reference sequence). The DNA of the CDR3 is TGTGCCAGTAGTATAGATCGGTCGACAGGGGCACACTATGGCTACACCTTC. Protein sequence: CASSIDRSTGAHYGYTF.

The chain combines TRBV7-2 with TRBJ2-4; TRBD2 agrees at 10 bases. Per germline, CDR1 SGHTA and CDR2 FQGNSA. The trim removed 5 bases at V and 0 bases at J, leaving 10 bases unmatched. The CDR3 totals 18 residues. DNA of the CDR3: TGTGCCAGCAGCCCCGGTACTAGCGGGACGATAGCCAAAAACATTCAGTACTTC. Its translation is CASSPGTSGTIAKNIQYF.

The genes are TRBV5-6 and TRBJ2-5, with 9 nucleotides matching TRBD1. CDR3 size: 15 residues. The J segment lost 2 bases and the V segment lost 0 bases, leaving 2 bases of the junction unmatched. CDR1 is SGHDT, CDR2 YYEEEE, per germline. CDR3 sequence (DNA): TGTGCCAGCAGCTTGGACAGGGGGCGGCAAGAGACCCAGTACTTC. Its translation: CASSLDRGRQETQYF.

The CDR3 loop is CASSRLGQPTGELFF. CDR3 nucleotide sequence: TGTGCCAGCAGCCGTCTCGGACAGCCCACCGGGGAGCTGTTTTTT. The chain joins TRBV27 to TRBJ2-2; the D gene is possibly TRBD1 (6 bases). Per germline, CDR1 MNHEY and CDR2 SMNVEV (reference sequence). The CDR3 consists of 15 residues. V lost 6 bases and J lost 4, with 15 bases in between.

The genes are TRBV7-9 and TRBJ1-2, with D possibly being TRBD1 (5 bases). The V end lost 4 bases, the J end lost 3 bases, and 15 bases lay between the germline ends. Germline V gene data show CDR1 as SEHNR and CDR2 as FQNEAQ (reference sequence). The CDR3 contains 15 residues. The CDR3 reads CASSSPNTGDYGYTF. The DNA of the CDR3 is TGTGCCAGCAGCTCTCCTAATACGGGGGACTATGGCTACACCTTC.

This chain links TRBV6-6 with TRBJ1-5, with 9 bases matching TRBD1. V lost 4 bases, J lost 4 bases, and 8 bases stayed unmatched. The CDR3 is made up of 16 amino acids. CDR1 MNHNY and CDR2 SVGAGI come from the germline V gene (reference sequence). The CDR3 nucleotides are TGTGCCAGCAGTTCCCAAACAGGGGGCGGAAATCAGCCCCAGCATTTT. This codes for CASSSQTGGGNQPQHF.

V and J are TRBV7-2 and TRBJ2-1, with 7 positions matching TRBD2. This CDR3 has 15 residues. Unmatched junction bases numbered 7, after V lost 5 bases and J lost 3 bases. Per the germline V gene, CDR1 is SGHTA and CDR2 is FQGNSA. The CDR3 here is CASSPSGMYYNEQFF. The CDR3 coding sequence is TGTGCCAGCAGCCCAAGCGGGATGTACTACAATGAGCAGTTCTTC.

The gene calls are TRBV6-5 and TRBJ2-2, with 11 nucleotides matching TRBD2. J gave up 3 bases and V 7 bases, and 1 base lay outside the gene matches. The V gene's germline CDR1 is MNHEY and CDR2 SVGAGI. CDR3 length: 14 residues. The CDR3 region has the DNA TGTGCCAGCACGACTAGCGGGGACACCGGGGAGCTGTTTTTT. It translates to CASTTSGDTGELFF.

The rearrangement uses TRBV19 and TRBJ1-1, with D unresolved. V was trimmed by 7 bases and J by 0 bases, leaving 12 bases between them. Per the germline V gene, CDR1 is LNHDA and CDR2 is SQIVND (reference sequence). CDR3 size: 14 residues. Here the CDR3 DNA reads TGTGCCAGTAACCCGGGAGAGATGAACACTGAAGCTTTCTTT. Protein: CASNPGEMNTEAFF.

J is TRBJ2-1 and V is TRBV2; 7 bases agree with TRBD1. V lost 3 bases to trimming and J lost 2 bases; unmatched junction nucleotides: 4. Germline-derived CDR1 and CDR2 are SNHLY and FYNNEI. The CDR3 contains 15 residues. The DNA of the CDR3 is TGTGCCAGCAGTGATGATCAGGGGGCCTACAATGAGCAGTTCTTC. It specifies CASSDDQGAYNEQFF.

The rearrangement uses TRBV27 and TRBJ2-2, with D unclear. The CDR3 extends over 14 amino acids. The V and J ends lost 5 bases and 3 bases respectively, with 10 bases between them. CDR1 is MNHEY and CDR2 is SMNVEV in the germline V gene (reference sequence). In DNA, the CDR3 is TGTGCCAGCAGTGACCTGGGCGACACCGGGGAGCTGTTTTTT. Its protein product is CASSDLGDTGELFF.

The V and J genes are TRBV19 and TRBJ1-2; D is ambiguous. V was trimmed by 5 bases and J by 6 bases, leaving 10 bases between them. This CDR3 is 12 amino acids long. The V gene's germline CDR1 is LNHDA and CDR2 SQIVND (reference sequence). This CDR3 is CASSPGVHGYTF. The CDR3 bases are TGTGCCAGTAGTCCCGGGGTGCATGGCTACACCTTC.

The rearrangement links TRBV6-1 to TRBJ2-7; D unresolved. The germline V gene encodes CDR1 MNHNS and CDR2 SASEGT. There are 11 residues in the CDR3. Deletions cut 2 bases from V and 2 bases from J, with 1 base between. The CDR3 DNA reads as TGTGCCAGCAGTGAACCCTACGAGCAGTACTTC. It specifies CASSEPYEQYF.

The chain has TRBV5-1 and TRBJ2-7, with D unresolved. The germline gives CDR1 SGHRS, CDR2 YFSETQ. The CDR3 contains 14 residues. Deletions cut 3 bases from V and 2 bases from J, with 12 bases between. The DNA of the CDR3 is TGCGCCAGCAGCTCGCTCGAGGCAACCTACGAGCAGTACTTC. It yields the protein CASSSLEATYEQYF.

The V and J genes are TRBV7-2 and TRBJ2-3; 9 bases line up with TRBD2. Germline CDR1 and CDR2: SGHTA and FQGNSA. The CDR3 is 14 residues long. The V gene end was trimmed by 4 bases and the J gene end by 6 bases; junction bases not matched to a gene: 5. The DNA of the CDR3 is TGTGCCAGCAGCTCGCTAGCGGGAAGGGATACGCAGTATTTT. Translated: CASSSLAGRDTQYF.

The chain recombines TRBV7-2 with TRBJ1-4; the D is unclear. This CDR3 has 14 amino acids. In germline, CDR1 is SGHTA, CDR2 FQGNSA. Between the trimmed V and J ends, which lost 1 base and 2 bases, there was a span of 5 bases. The CDR3 DNA sequence: TGTGCCAGCAGCTTAGGGATGACTAATGAAAAACTGTTTTTT. Protein sequence: CASSLGMTNEKLFF.

This rearrangement joins TRBV7-2 to TRBJ2-7; TRBD2 matches at 7 bases. The CDR3 has 15 amino acids. J lost 4 bases, V lost 5 bases, and 11 bases had no gene match. The germline gives CDR1 SGHTA, CDR2 FQGNSA. The CDR3 is CASSTSRGDTYEQYF. CDR3 nucleotides: TGTGCCAGCAGCACTTCTCGGGGGGATACATACGAGCAGTACTTC.

V is TRBV19 and J is TRBJ2-7, with a tentative D call TRBD2 (6 bases). From germline, CDR1 is LNHDA and CDR2 SQIVND (reference sequence). This CDR3 has 15 amino acids. V lost 2 bases and J 4 bases, leaving 15 bases between the germline ends. The CDR3 region is CASSIFAGPRYEQYF. DNA of the CDR3: TGTGCCAGTAGTATATTCGCGGGACCCAGATACGAGCAGTACTTC.

This clone was recorded only once. DNA of the CDR3: TGTGCCAGCAGCCAAGATGGGCAGCCCACAGATACGCAGTATTTT. It is translated as CASSQDGQPTDTQYF. The rearrangement links TRBV14 to TRBJ2-3; D remains unclear. V shed 0 bases and J shed 2 bases, with 9 bases lying between them. CDR1 is SGHDN and CDR2 is FVKESK in the germline V gene. The CDR3 contains 15 residues.

This chain links TRBV2 with TRBJ1-5; 7 nucleotides match TRBD1. Germline V gene lookup returns CDR1 SNHLY and CDR2 FYNNEI. The J segment lost 0 bases and the V segment lost 9 bases, leaving 5 bases of the junction unmatched. The CDR3 totals 14 residues. CDR3 nucleotides: TGTGCCAGTTCCCGGGACAGTAGCAATCAGCCCCAGCATTTT. This encodes CASSRDSSNQPQHF. Looking up the rest from reference TRBV2 and TRBJ1-5 gives the full variable domain: EPEVTQTPSHQVTQMGQEVILRCVPISNHLYFYWYRQILGQKVEFLVSFYNNEISEKSEIFDDQFSVERPDGSNFTLKIRSTKLEDSAMYFCASSRDSSNQPQHFGDGTRLSIL.

The V and J genes are TRBV6-1 and TRBJ2-7; D possibly uses TRBD1 or TRBD2 (5 bases each). The CDR3 runs 13 residues. The germline V and J ends were trimmed by 6 bases and 2 bases, with 11 bases remaining between them. The germline V gene encodes CDR1 MNHNS and CDR2 SASEGT. The chain's CDR3 is CASSGTFTYEQYF. CDR3 coding DNA: TGTGCCAGCAGCGGGACGTTCACCTACGAGCAGTACTTC.

The chain carries TRBV7-2 and TRBJ2-1, with TRBD1 matching over 11 bases. The germline gives CDR1 SGHTA, CDR2 FQGNSA. The CDR3 covers 14 residues. V lost 5 bases, J lost 5 bases, and 2 bases stayed unmatched. CDR3 amino acids: CASSRTGGHNEQFF. CDR3 in DNA: TGTGCCAGCAGCCGGACAGGGGGCCACAATGAGCAGTTCTTC.

This chain connects TRBV28 to TRBJ2-7, with TRBD1 matching 7 bases. J was trimmed by 0 bases and V by 6 bases; bases with no gene match: 8. Germline V CDR1 and CDR2: MDHEN, SYDVKM. This CDR3 region has 15 residues. The CDR3 nucleotides read TGTGCCAGCAGACTCGACAGGGCGAGCTCCTACGAGCAGTACTTC. Translation gives CASRLDRASSYEQYF.

This clone was seen a handful of times. The V call is TRBV19, the J call TRBJ1-2; the D is unclear. The germline gives CDR1 LNHDA, CDR2 SQIVND (reference sequence). V was pared by 6 bases and J by 10 bases, with 21 bases between. This CDR3 contains 14 residues. CDR3: CASSHGVLLDAYTF. The CDR3 nucleotides are TGTGCCAGTAGCCATGGGGTATTACTCGACGCCTACACCTTC. Variable domain in full (rest from reference TRBV19 and TRBJ1-2): DGGITQSPKYLFRKEGQNVTLSCEQNLNHDAMYWYRQDPGQGLRLIYYSQIVNDFQKGDIAEGYSVSREKKESFPLTVTSAQKNPTAFYLCASSHGVLLDAYTFGSGTRLTVV.

The chain recombines TRBV4-3 with TRBJ1-3, with D hard to call. Trimming stripped 1 base from V and 4 bases from J, with 8 bases between. This CDR3 comprises 14 residues. Germline V gives CDR1 LGHNA, CDR2 YSLEER. CDR3 nucleotides: TGCGCCAGCAGCCAAGCGGTGATCGGAAACACCATATATTTT. This gives the protein CASSQAVIGNTIYF.

The J gene is TRBJ1-2, the V gene TRBV28; D uncertain. Trimming cost V 2 bases and J 3 bases, with 7 bases left between them. The germline V gene has CDR1 MDHEN and CDR2 SYDVKM. CDR3 length equals 13 residues. CDR3 amino acids: CASSLRADYGYTF. The CDR3, as DNA: TGTGCCAGCAGTTTAAGGGCAGACTATGGCTACACCTTC.

This clone was seen a single time. The chain combines TRBV5-4 with TRBJ2-7; D may be TRBD1 (6 bases). CDR3 length: 16 residues. Germline V CDR1 and CDR2: SGHNT, YYREEE (reference sequence). V lost 4 bases and J 1 base, leaving 18 bases between the germline ends. The CDR3 bases are TGTGCCAGCAGCCCAACCGGGACAATATTATCCTACGAGCAGTACTTC. It specifies CASSPTGTILSYEQYF.